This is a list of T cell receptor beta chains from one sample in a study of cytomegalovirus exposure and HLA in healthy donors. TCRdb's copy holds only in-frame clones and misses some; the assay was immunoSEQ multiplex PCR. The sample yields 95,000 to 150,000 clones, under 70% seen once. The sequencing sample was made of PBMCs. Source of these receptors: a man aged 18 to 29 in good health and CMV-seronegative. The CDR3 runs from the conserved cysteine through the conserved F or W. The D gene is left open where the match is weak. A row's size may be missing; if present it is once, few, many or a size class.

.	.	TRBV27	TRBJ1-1	TGTGCCAGCAGCCGCCTTCCTGCGGGCACTGAAGCTTTCTTT	CASSRLPAGTEAFF
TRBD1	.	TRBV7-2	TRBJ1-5	TGTGCCAGCAGCTTATCCACAGGGGGAAATCAGCCCCAGCATTTT	CASSLSTGGNQPQHF
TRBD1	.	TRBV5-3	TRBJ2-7	TGTGCCAGAAGCTTCACACGGGGAGGACAGGGAGGATTCGACGAGCAGTACTTC	CARSFTRGGQGGFDEQYF
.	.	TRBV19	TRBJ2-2	TGTGCCAGTAGTACCCTAGGAACCGGGGAGCTGTTTTTT	CASSTLGTGELFF
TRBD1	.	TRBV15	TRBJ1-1	TGTGCCACCAGCACTAGGGGACAGGGAAACACTGAAGCTTTCTTT	CATSTRGQGNTEAFF
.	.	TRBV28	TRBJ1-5	TGTGCCAGCATTTCAGGCAATCAGCCCCAGCATTTT	CASISGNQPQHF
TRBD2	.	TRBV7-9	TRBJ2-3	TGTGCCAGCAGCCCTGGACTAGCGGGAGCGGCAGATACGCAGTATTTT	CASSPGLAGAADTQYF
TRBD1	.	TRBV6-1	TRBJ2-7	TGTGCCAGCAGTGAAGAGGACAGGGCCTCCTACGAGCAGTACTTC	CASSEEDRASYEQYF
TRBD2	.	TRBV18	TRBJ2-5	TGTGCCAGCTCACCGACCGGTCCCGGGAGGGAGACCCAGTACTTC	CASSPTGPGRETQYF
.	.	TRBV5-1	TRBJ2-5	TGCGCCAGCAGCCCGGACATTGGGTTGGAGTACTTC	CASSPDIGLEYF
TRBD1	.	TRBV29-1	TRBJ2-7	TGCAGCGTTGAAGGACACCGGGACAGCCCCTACGAGCAGTACTTC	CSVEGHRDSPYEQYF
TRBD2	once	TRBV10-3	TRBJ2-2	TGTGCCATCAAAGGGACTACGAACACCGGGGAGCTGTTTTTT	CAIKGTTNTGELFF
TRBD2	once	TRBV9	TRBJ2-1	TGTGCCAGCAGCGTAGCGGGGCTAGCGGGAGGGCCAAGTGTGATCAATGAGCAGTTCTTC	CASSVAGLAGGPSVINEQFF
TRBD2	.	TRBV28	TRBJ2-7	TGTGCCAGCAGTCCTCCACAACCCGGACTAGCGGGAATCGAGCAGTACTTC	CASSPPQPGLAGIEQYF
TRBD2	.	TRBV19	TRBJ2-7	TGTGCCAGTAGGAAAAAACTAGCGGGGTCCTCCTACGAGCAGTACTTC	CASRKKLAGSSYEQYF
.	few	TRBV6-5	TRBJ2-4	TGTGCCAGCAGTGCACGGACTGTAGCCAAAAACATTCAGTACTTC	CASSARTVAKNIQYF
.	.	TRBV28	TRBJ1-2	TGTGCCAGCTTCAAGCCTCCTTATGGCTACACCTTC	CASFKPPYGYTF
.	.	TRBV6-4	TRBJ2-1	TGTGCCAGCAGTGAATTCACAGGCTCCCCCCAGTTCTTC	CASSEFTGSPQFF